The present entry profiles one T cell receptor beta chain with its context. What it binds is not known. TCRdb's table, derived via immunoSEQ multiplex PCR, lists solely in-frame clones and lacks some. The table lists about 2.4 million clones, approximately 94% of them singletons. This sample was included in a study of shared clonotypes between healthy human individuals. As for the study in general: Plates per donor: three CD4 naive, three CD4 memory, two CD8 naive, one CD8 memory.

Study-wide results and caveats: Clonotypes shared by all four donors outscored non-shared clonotypes in generation probability. Around 5.4% of naive CD4 clonotypes were common to several donors.

This receptor was obtained from a man aged 18 to 35 in good health. Some clones in this sample may be carry-over from other donors' samples. What was sequenced was naive CD4+ T cells from PBMCs. Regarding subset: CD45RA+ positively selected.

DNA for the CDR3: TGTGCCAGCTCACCAGACAGGGCGGGGACCGGGGAGCTGTTTTTT. Translating gives CASSPDRAGTGELFF. This chain joins TRBV18 and TRBJ2-2; TRBD1 might be the D (7 bases). V was pared by 2 bases and J by 5 bases, with 12 bases between. Germline lookup yields CDR1 KGHSH and CDR2 LQKENI. CDR3 length equals 15 residues.